This TCR beta chain was documented in a study of CD8 T cells in Susac syndrome. Study overall: Treatment at blood withdrawal was none, corticosteroids, or intravenous immunoglobulin alone in Susac syndrome patients.

From blood CD8+ and CD4+ T cells, TCR beta sequences were generated. RNA totalling about 0.45 to 1 ug underwent reverse transcription with random hexamers. TCRdb used MiXCR to reprocess the immunoSEQ multiplex PCR reads, holding one entry per CDR3 protein. This table has 200,000 or so distinct CDR3 sequences, approximately 96% appearing once. The CDR3 has 15 amino acids. Germline CDR1 SGHRS, CDR2 YFSETQ. V lost 4 bases, J lost 3 bases, and 9 bases stayed unmatched. The gene calls are TRBV5-1 and TRBJ2-7; 8 nucleotides align to TRBD1. The clonotype originates from a human donor with Susac syndrome. Source material: CD4+ T cells from PBMCs. The CDR3 DNA is TGCGCCAGCAGCCCCACTCCAGGACAGGGCTACGAGCAGTACTTC. The encoded protein is CASSPTPGQGYEQYF.